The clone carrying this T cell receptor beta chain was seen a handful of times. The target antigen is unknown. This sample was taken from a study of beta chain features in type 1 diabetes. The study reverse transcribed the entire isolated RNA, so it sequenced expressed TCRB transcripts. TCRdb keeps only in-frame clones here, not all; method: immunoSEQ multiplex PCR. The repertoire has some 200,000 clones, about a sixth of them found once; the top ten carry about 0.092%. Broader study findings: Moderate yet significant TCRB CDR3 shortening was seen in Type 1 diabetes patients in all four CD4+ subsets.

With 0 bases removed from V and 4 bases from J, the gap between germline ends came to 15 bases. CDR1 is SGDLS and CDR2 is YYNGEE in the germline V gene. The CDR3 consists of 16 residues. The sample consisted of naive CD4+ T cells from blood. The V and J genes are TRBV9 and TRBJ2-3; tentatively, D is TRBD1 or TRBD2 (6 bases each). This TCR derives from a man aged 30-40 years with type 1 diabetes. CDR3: CASSVVGGFEADTQYF. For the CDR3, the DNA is TGTGCCAGCAGCGTAGTAGGGGGGTTTGAGGCAGATACGCAGTATTTT. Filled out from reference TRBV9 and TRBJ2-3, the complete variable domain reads DSGVTQTPKHLITATGQRVTLRCSPRSGDLSVYWYQQSLDQGLQFLIQYYNGEERAKGNILERFSAQQFPDLHSELNLSSLELGDSALYFCASSVVGGFEADTQYFGPGTRLTVL.